A selection of T cell receptor beta chains follows, all from one sample in a study of OX40 agonist ivuxolimab in advanced cancers. Sequenced by immunoSEQ multiplex PCR; TCRdb stores in-frame clones only, minus some. The profile covers 40,000 to 60,000 clones, with about 81% appearing a single time and roughly 7% taken by the ten largest. Material: CD4+ or CD8+ T cells sorted from blood, obtained in a trial of the OX40 agonist ivuxolimab. All receptors derive from an adult with an advanced solid tumor such as melanoma, head and neck, liver or kidney cancer. The CDR3 runs from the conserved cysteine through the conserved F or W. D genes are given only for firm matches. Expanded clones are given a class, and other clones once, few, many or no size at all.

cdr3_nt: TGTGCCACCAGCCCAATAAGCGGCAGCGCTAAATACACAGATACGCAGTATTTT; cdr3_aa: CATSPISGSAKYTDTQYF; v_call: TRBV19; clone_size: -; j_call: TRBJ2-3; d_call: -
cdr3_nt: TGTGCCAGCGCGGAGTTCTCCTATAATTCACCCCTCCACTTT; cdr3_aa: CASAEFSYNSPLHF; v_call: TRBV6-1; clone_size: -; j_call: TRBJ1-6; d_call: -
cdr3_nt: TGTGCCAGCTCACCAGGGCAGGGGGCCGGAGAGACCCAGTACTTC; cdr3_aa: CASSPGQGAGETQYF; v_call: TRBV18; clone_size: -; j_call: TRBJ2-5; d_call: TRBD1
cdr3_nt: TGTGCCATCACTCGGACAGGGGGGGACACTGAAGCTTTCTTT; cdr3_aa: CAITRTGGDTEAFF; v_call: TRBV6-5; clone_size: -; j_call: TRBJ1-1; d_call: TRBD1
cdr3_nt: TGTGCCAGCAGTGAACCGGGACAGGGGAAGGTCGAGCAGTACTTC; cdr3_aa: CASSEPGQGKVEQYF; v_call: TRBV6-1; clone_size: -; j_call: TRBJ2-7; d_call: TRBD1
cdr3_nt: TGTGCCAGCAGCTCGGGAGTATTCTACGAGCAGTACTTC; cdr3_aa: CASSSGVFYEQYF; v_call: TRBV5-4; clone_size: -; j_call: TRBJ2-7; d_call: -
cdr3_nt: TGTGCCACCAGCAGAGAGCGCCTCCAAGAGACCCAGTACTTC; cdr3_aa: CATSRERLQETQYF; v_call: TRBV15; clone_size: -; j_call: TRBJ2-5; d_call: -
cdr3_nt: TGTGCCAGCTCACCGGGCAGGGCCCAAAATCAGCCCCAGCATTTT; cdr3_aa: CASSPGRAQNQPQHF; v_call: TRBV18; clone_size: -; j_call: TRBJ1-5; d_call: -
cdr3_nt: TGTGCCAGCAGCTTACTAGGGGCCGACTACAATGAGCAGTTCTTC; cdr3_aa: CASSLLGADYNEQFF; v_call: TRBV7-9; clone_size: -; j_call: TRBJ2-1; d_call: -
cdr3_nt: TGCAGTGCGACGGGGGGTAGGGAAGCTTTCTTT; cdr3_aa: CSATGGREAFF; v_call: TRBV20-1; clone_size: -; j_call: TRBJ1-1; d_call: -
cdr3_nt: TGTGCCAGCAGCACCGGGACAGCGCTGTATGGCTACACCTTC; cdr3_aa: CASSTGTALYGYTF; v_call: TRBV5-6; clone_size: -; j_call: TRBJ1-2; d_call: TRBD1
cdr3_nt: TGTGCCAGCAGTGAATACCCGAGTATGAACACTGAAGCTTTCTTT; cdr3_aa: CASSEYPSMNTEAFF; v_call: TRBV2; clone_size: -; j_call: TRBJ1-1; d_call: -
cdr3_nt: TGTGCCATCTCACAGGGAGGAATGGACTATGGCTACACCTTC; cdr3_aa: CAISQGGMDYGYTF; v_call: TRBV10-3; clone_size: -; j_call: TRBJ1-2; d_call: -
cdr3_nt: TGTGCCAGCAGCCGTCAACAGGGGTACGAGCAGTACTTC; cdr3_aa: CASSRQQGYEQYF; v_call: TRBV11-3; clone_size: few; j_call: TRBJ2-7; d_call: TRBD1
cdr3_nt: TGTGCCAGCAGTGTCCGGGACAGGGCTTACGAGCAGTACTTC; cdr3_aa: CASSVRDRAYEQYF; v_call: TRBV6-1; clone_size: -; j_call: TRBJ2-7; d_call: TRBD1
cdr3_nt: TGTGCCAGCAGCCCGGGGCCGGCTATCGGGACGCAGTATTTT; cdr3_aa: CASSPGPAIGTQYF; v_call: TRBV5-6; clone_size: -; j_call: TRBJ2-3; d_call: -
cdr3_nt: TGTGCCAGCAGCTTGGCCGGGACTAGCGGTCGCACAGATACGCAGTATTTT; cdr3_aa: CASSLAGTSGRTDTQYF; v_call: TRBV5-4; clone_size: -; j_call: TRBJ2-3; d_call: TRBD2
cdr3_nt: TGTGCCAGCAGCTCCCAGACAGGGTGGAACTACTACACCTTC; cdr3_aa: CASSSQTGWNYYTF; v_call: TRBV7-2; clone_size: -; j_call: TRBJ1-2; d_call: TRBD1
cdr3_nt: TGTGCCAGCAGCCAAAGCGGGAGCTGGGGAGAGACCCAGTACTTC; cdr3_aa: CASSQSGSWGETQYF; v_call: TRBV14; clone_size: -; j_call: TRBJ2-5; d_call: TRBD2
cdr3_nt: TGCAGCGTAGCGGGAGGATATTCTTACAATGAGCAGTTCTTC; cdr3_aa: CSVAGGYSYNEQFF; v_call: TRBV29-1; clone_size: -; j_call: TRBJ2-1; d_call: TRBD2
cdr3_nt: TGTGCCAGCAGCTTGGGTGGGCTAGCGGGAGGGTACGAGCAGTACTTC; cdr3_aa: CASSLGGLAGGYEQYF; v_call: TRBV5-4; clone_size: -; j_call: TRBJ2-7; d_call: TRBD2
cdr3_nt: TGCGCCAGCAGCCCTGGGGCAGCCGTCTCCTACGAGCAGTACTTC; cdr3_aa: CASSPGAAVSYEQYF; v_call: TRBV5-1; clone_size: -; j_call: TRBJ2-7; d_call: -
cdr3_nt: TGTGCCAGCTCCACCCCCAGGGAATCTGAAGCTTTCTTT; cdr3_aa: CASSTPRESEAFF; v_call: TRBV18; clone_size: -; j_call: TRBJ1-1; d_call: -
cdr3_nt: TGCGCCAGCAGACGGACTAGCGCGGACAATGAGCAGTTCTTC; cdr3_aa: CASRRTSADNEQFF; v_call: TRBV5-1; clone_size: -; j_call: TRBJ2-1; d_call: TRBD2
cdr3_nt: TGCGCCAGCGGGGACAGGGCCCAAGAGACCCAGTACTTC; cdr3_aa: CASGDRAQETQYF; v_call: TRBV10-1; clone_size: -; j_call: TRBJ2-5; d_call: TRBD1
cdr3_nt: TGTGCCTGGGAATCAGGGAGAAATCAGCCCCAGCATTTT; cdr3_aa: CAWESGRNQPQHF; v_call: TRBV30; clone_size: many; j_call: TRBJ1-5; d_call: -
cdr3_nt: TGTGCCAGCATCCCCCCTCCGGGACAGATGAACACTGAAGCTTTCTTT; cdr3_aa: CASIPPPGQMNTEAFF; v_call: TRBV21-1; clone_size: -; j_call: TRBJ1-1; d_call: -
cdr3_nt: TGTGCCAGTAGTATAAGTGAGGGGAATGGCTACACCTTC; cdr3_aa: CASSISEGNGYTF; v_call: TRBV19; clone_size: -; j_call: TRBJ1-2; d_call: -
cdr3_nt: TGCAGCGCGGGCGACAGGGGGGTGATCAATGAGCAGTTCTTC; cdr3_aa: CSAGDRGVINEQFF; v_call: TRBV29-1; clone_size: once; j_call: TRBJ2-1; d_call: TRBD1
cdr3_nt: TGTGCCAGCCGCTGGGCAGGCCTTAATCTTAACTATGGCTACACCTTC; cdr3_aa: CASRWAGLNLNYGYTF; v_call: TRBV5-8; clone_size: -; j_call: TRBJ1-2; d_call: -
cdr3_nt: TGTGCCAGCAGTTACTCGTTTGCGGGAACTGGAAACACCATATATTTT; cdr3_aa: CASSYSFAGTGNTIYF; v_call: TRBV6-5; clone_size: once; j_call: TRBJ1-3; d_call: -
cdr3_nt: TGTGCCAGCAGCTTGGTCGGTCTAAATTACTACAATGAGCAGTTCTTC; cdr3_aa: CASSLVGLNYYNEQFF; v_call: TRBV5-6; clone_size: -; j_call: TRBJ2-1; d_call: -
cdr3_nt: TGTGCCAGCAGTCGAGGAGGGGGCAAGGGAGATACGCAGTATTTT; cdr3_aa: CASSRGGGKGDTQYF; v_call: TRBV25-1; clone_size: -; j_call: TRBJ2-3; d_call: -
cdr3_nt: TGTGCCAGCAGTTCATCCCCAGGGAGCTCCTACGAGCAGTACTTC; cdr3_aa: CASSSSPGSSYEQYF; v_call: TRBV27; clone_size: -; j_call: TRBJ2-7; d_call: -
cdr3_nt: TGTGCCAGCAGCCAAGGGTCGGGAGGGTACTCCTACGAGCAGTACTTC; cdr3_aa: CASSQGSGGYSYEQYF; v_call: TRBV4-2; clone_size: -; j_call: TRBJ2-7; d_call: TRBD2
cdr3_nt: TGCGCCAGCAGCCAAGATGAGGGGGCGGTCTACAATGAGCAGTTCTTC; cdr3_aa: CASSQDEGAVYNEQFF; v_call: TRBV4-3; clone_size: -; j_call: TRBJ2-1; d_call: TRBD1
cdr3_nt: TGTGCCAGCAGCCCACACCAAGAGACCCAGTACTTC; cdr3_aa: CASSPHQETQYF; v_call: TRBV5-4; clone_size: -; j_call: TRBJ2-5; d_call: -
cdr3_nt: TGTGCCAGCAGCTCCGAGGGAAACTATGGCTACACCTTC; cdr3_aa: CASSSEGNYGYTF; v_call: TRBV5-4; clone_size: -; j_call: TRBJ1-2; d_call: -
cdr3_nt: TGTGCCAGCAGGGGGGATTTGACGGGAAACACCATATATTTT; cdr3_aa: CASRGDLTGNTIYF; v_call: TRBV6-6; clone_size: -; j_call: TRBJ1-3; d_call: -
cdr3_nt: TGCAGCGTTAGGAGGGACAGCGTACAAGAGACCCAGTACTTC; cdr3_aa: CSVRRDSVQETQYF; v_call: TRBV29-1; clone_size: -; j_call: TRBJ2-5; d_call: -
cdr3_nt: TGCGCCAGCAGCTTATACCCCTCCTACAATGAGCAGTTCTTC; cdr3_aa: CASSLYPSYNEQFF; v_call: TRBV5-1; clone_size: -; j_call: TRBJ2-1; d_call: -
cdr3_nt: TGCAGCGGGGCTTCGAACACCGGGGAGCTGTTTTTT; cdr3_aa: CSGASNTGELFF; v_call: TRBV29-1; clone_size: once; j_call: TRBJ2-2; d_call: -
cdr3_nt: TGTGCCAGCGGGATGGCGGGAGTGGGGGAGACCCAGTACTTC; cdr3_aa: CASGMAGVGETQYF; v_call: TRBV30; clone_size: -; j_call: TRBJ2-5; d_call: TRBD2
cdr3_nt: TGTGCCAGCAGCTTGGAATGGGCGAACACTGAAGCTTTCTTT; cdr3_aa: CASSLEWANTEAFF; v_call: TRBV5-4; clone_size: -; j_call: TRBJ1-1; d_call: -
cdr3_nt: TGTGCCAGCAGCTCAAAGATTGGACAGCAAGAGACCCAGTACTTC; cdr3_aa: CASSSKIGQQETQYF; v_call: TRBV7-9; clone_size: -; j_call: TRBJ2-5; d_call: -
cdr3_nt: TGTGCCAGCAGCGTGGGGCAGGACCTTGGGGGCGAGCAGTACTTC; cdr3_aa: CASSVGQDLGGEQYF; v_call: TRBV11-2; clone_size: -; j_call: TRBJ2-7; d_call: -
cdr3_nt: TGCGCCGGTTTACCGGGACTAGCGCCTTCCTACGAGCAGTACTTC; cdr3_aa: CAGLPGLAPSYEQYF; v_call: TRBV10-1; clone_size: -; j_call: TRBJ2-7; d_call: TRBD2
cdr3_nt: TGTGCCAGCAGTGGACAGGGAGGAGAGACCCAGTACTTC; cdr3_aa: CASSGQGGETQYF; v_call: TRBV25-1; clone_size: -; j_call: TRBJ2-5; d_call: -